This passage covers 6 T cell receptor beta chains from one sample sequenced in a study of cytomegalovirus exposure and HLA in healthy donors. The PCR ran on 60 Vbeta and 13 Jbeta primers. Assay: immunoSEQ multiplex PCR; the TCRdb copy retains only in-frame clones and omits some. This table has 150,000 to 200,000 clones, around 78% appearing once. The specimen sequenced was PBMCs. These receptors were obtained from a woman in her forties or fifties in good health and CMV-seropositive.

V usage is TRBV9 and J usage is TRBJ2-2; weak D call: TRBD2 (5 bases). Germline lookup yields CDR1 SGDLS and CDR2 YYNGEE. V dropped 1 base and J dropped 3 bases, with 13 bases sitting between them. The CDR3 has 16 amino acids. The CDR3 spells CASSVRTDEYTGELFF. Here the CDR3 DNA reads TGTGCCAGCAGCGTAAGGACTGACGAGTACACCGGGGAGCTGTTTTTT.

This chain uses TRBV6-5 with TRBJ2-2, with 7 bases aligning to TRBD1. CDR3 length: 13 amino acids. CDR1 is MNHEY, CDR2 SVGAGI, per germline. The trim removed 5 bases at V and 6 bases at J, leaving 3 bases unmatched. The CDR3 DNA reads TGTGCCAGCAGTAGACAGGGTCCCGGGGAGCTGTTTTTT. This gives the protein CASSRQGPGELFF.

The V gene is TRBV28, the J gene TRBJ1-2; 9 nucleotides match TRBD1. From germline, CDR1 is MDHEN and CDR2 SYDVKM. The length of the CDR3 is 17 residues. Losses at the gene ends were 6 bases for V and 0 bases for J; bases not matched to a gene: 11. DNA for the CDR3: TGTGCCAGCAGGACAGGGGGAGGGGGTCGCCCTAACTATGGCTACACCTTC. This encodes CASRTGGGGRPNYGYTF.

The chain couples TRBV7-9 to TRBJ2-7, with D possibly matching TRBD1 (5 bases). V was cut by 5 bases and J by 6 bases, with 17 bases left in between. The CDR3 has 14 amino acids. Germline V gene data show CDR1 as SEHNR and CDR2 as FQNEAQ (reference sequence). CDR3 sequence (DNA): TGTGCCAGCAGCGGTCCGGACACAACCTCCGAGCAGTACTTC. Protein product: CASSGPDTTSEQYF.

The rearrangement uses TRBV7-8 and TRBJ2-1, with a possible D match to TRBD2 (6 bases). The germline V gene encodes CDR1 SGHVS and CDR2 FQNEAQ. The germline V and J ends were trimmed by 5 bases and 3 bases, with 14 bases remaining between them. CDR3 length equals 15 residues. The chain's CDR3 is CASSPRREVYNEQFF. CDR3 sequence (DNA): TGTGCCAGCAGCCCCCGGAGGGAGGTCTACAATGAGCAGTTCTTC.

V gene TRBV7-6 combines with J gene TRBJ1-1, with D unresolved. The CDR3 is 14 amino acids. The germline gives CDR1 SGHVS, CDR2 FNYEAQ. V gave up 0 bases and J gave up 5 bases, with 10 bases separating them. CDR3 nucleotides: TGTGCCAGCAGCTTAGCAGAGGCCGAAACTGAAGCTTTCTTT. Protein sequence: CASSLAEAETEAFF. Filled out from reference TRBV7-6 and TRBJ1-1, the complete variable domain reads GAGVSQSPRYKVTKRGQDVALRCDPISGHVSLYWYRQALGQGPEFLTYFNYEAQQDKSGLPNDRFSAERPEGSISTLTIQRTEQRDSAMYRCASSLAEAETEAFFGQGTRLTVV.